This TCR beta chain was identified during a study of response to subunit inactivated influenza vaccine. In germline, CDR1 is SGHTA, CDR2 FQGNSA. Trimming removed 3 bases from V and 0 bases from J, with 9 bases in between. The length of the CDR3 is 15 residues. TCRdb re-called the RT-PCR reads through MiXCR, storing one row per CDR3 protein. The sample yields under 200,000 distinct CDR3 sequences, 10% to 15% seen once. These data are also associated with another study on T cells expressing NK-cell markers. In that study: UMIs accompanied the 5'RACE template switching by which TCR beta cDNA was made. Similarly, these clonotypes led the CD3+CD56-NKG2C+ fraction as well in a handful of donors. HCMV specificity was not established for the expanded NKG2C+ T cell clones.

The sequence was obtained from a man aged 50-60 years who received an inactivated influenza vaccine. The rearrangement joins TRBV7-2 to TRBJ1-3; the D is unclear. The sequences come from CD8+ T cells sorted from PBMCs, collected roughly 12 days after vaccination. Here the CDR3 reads CASSFVGSSGNTIYF. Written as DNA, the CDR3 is TGTGCCAGCAGCTTTGTGGGGAGCTCTGGAAACACCATATATTTT.